The sequence of this TCR beta chain was determined in a study of OX40 agonist ivuxolimab in advanced cancers. Study in general: The treatment was a fully human IgG2 OX40 agonist, ivuxolimab. With a range of roughly 23 to 90, age averaged roughly 61 years, and nearly 85% were male. Partial response was recorded in three patients: one hepatocellular carcinoma and two cutaneous melanoma cases.

This table comes from immunoSEQ multiplex PCR, and its TCRdb copy is limited to in-frame clones, with some not included. The sample has over 25,000 clones, around 88% seen once. This clone was observed a handful of times. The investigators sampled blood at baseline, at cycle 4 day 1, and at cycle 7 day 1. The starting material was CD4+ or CD8+ T cells sorted from blood, obtained in a trial of the OX40 agonist ivuxolimab. This TCR derives from an adult with an advanced solid tumor such as melanoma, head and neck, liver or kidney cancer.

The chain's CDR3 is CASSPYSFNEKLFF. CDR3 nucleotides: TGTGCCAGCAGCCCTTATTCGTTTAATGAAAAACTGTTTTTT. The chain carries TRBV7-2 and TRBJ1-4; D call uncertain. The V end was cut by 5 bases, the J end by 4 bases, with 11 bases between. The CDR3 is made up of 14 amino acids. The germline V gene encodes CDR1 SGHTA and CDR2 FQGNSA.